Shown below are 13 T cell receptor beta chains from a single sample sequenced in a study of CD8 T cells in ankylosing spondylitis. MiXCR was run by TCRdb on the 5' RACE reads, yielding one entry per CDR3 protein. There are about 270,000 distinct CDR3 sequences in the sample; roughly 32% occur only once, and roughly 4.2% lies in the top ten. Sequences were obtained from blood, either unsorted or a sorted T cell fraction (not recorded which). These receptors all stem from a male donor with ankylosing spondylitis or in good health (not recorded which).

This clonotype was observed a handful of times. The V gene is TRBV10-1, the J gene TRBJ2-2; D not certain. Germline assignment: CDR1 WNHNN and CDR2 SYGVQD (reference sequence). The ends were cut back, 8 bases at V and 1 base at J, with 14 bases in the middle. The CDR3 contains 15 residues. This CDR3 reads CASSLAGRNTGELFF. DNA for the CDR3: TGCGCCAGCTCCTTGGCAGGAAGGAACACCGGGGAGCTGTTTTTT.

This clonotype was observed a handful of times. The V call is TRBV29-1, the J call TRBJ2-1; 11 nucleotides align to TRBD2. The CDR3 length is 16 residues. Trimming at V came to 5 bases and at J to 5 bases, leaving 11 bases not matched to a gene. CDR1 is SQVTM, CDR2 ANQGSEA, per germline. The CDR3 protein is CSVRKWTSGLNNEQFF. In nucleotides, the CDR3 is TGCAGCGTTCGAAAATGGACTAGCGGGCTAAACAATGAGCAGTTCTTC.

This clonotype came up a few times. The J gene is TRBJ2-7, the V gene TRBV6-5, with 8 bases fitting TRBD1. The CDR3 loop spans 13 amino acids. From germline, CDR1 is MNHEY and CDR2 SVGAGI. V gave up 4 bases and J gave up 2 bases; unmatched junction bases: 1. The CDR3 nucleotides are TGTGCCAGCAGTTGGACAGGGACCTACGAGCAGTACTTC. It specifies CASSWTGTYEQYF.

This chain joins TRBV10-3 and TRBJ1-4; D gene ambiguous. Germline CDR1 reads ENHRY; CDR2 reads SYGVKD. V was cut by 0 bases and J by 4 bases, with 15 bases left in between. This CDR3 comprises 17 residues. CDR3 nucleotide sequence: TGTGCCATCAGTGAGTCTTTGGGCAGGCCGAATAATGAAAAACTGTTTTTT. Translated, it gives CAISESLGRPNNEKLFF.

The chain links TRBV7-8 to TRBJ2-1; no clear D. V was clipped by 6 bases and J by 5 bases, with 8 bases between them. The germline V gene encodes CDR1 SGHVS and CDR2 FQNEAQ. CDR3 length: 12 residues. The CDR3 is CASSYPHNEQFF. The CDR3, as DNA: TGTGCCAGCAGTTACCCGCACAATGAGCAGTTCTTC.

This rearrangement joins TRBV5-1 to TRBJ2-5; 12 positions match TRBD2. V shed 0 bases and J 1 base; nucleotides not matched to a gene: 4. This CDR3 comprises 17 residues. Per germline, CDR1 SGHRS and CDR2 YFSETQ. CDR3 protein: CASSLAPSGGAQETQYF. CDR3 DNA sequence: TGCGCCAGCAGCTTGGCGCCTAGCGGGGGGGCCCAAGAGACCCAGTACTTC. The full variable domain, in which reference TRBV5-1 and TRBJ2-5 provide the parts outside the CDR3, is KAGVTQTPRYLIKTRGQQVTLSCSPISGHRSVSWYQQTPGQGLQFLFEYFSETQRNKGNFPGRFSGRQFSNSRSEMNVSTLELGDSALYLCASSLAPSGGAQETQYFGPGTRLLVL.

This clonotype was seen ten or more times. V is TRBV6-5 and J is TRBJ2-5, with a weak D call TRBD1 (6 bases). The CDR3 consists of 14 residues. V lost 2 bases to trimming and J lost 7 bases, with 14 bases between them. The germline gives CDR1 MNHEY, CDR2 SVGAGI. DNA for the CDR3: TGTGCCAGCAGTTACGGGGGCAGGGTAGTGACCCAGTACTTC. Protein sequence: CASSYGGRVVTQYF.

V is TRBV9 and J is TRBJ2-3; D is unclear. Germline lookup yields CDR1 SGDLS and CDR2 YYNGEE. The CDR3 is made up of 13 amino acids. V lost 2 bases, J lost 6 bases, and 10 bases lay in between. The CDR3 here is CASSVIMADTQYF. DNA of the CDR3: TGTGCCAGCAGCGTGATAATGGCCGATACGCAGTATTTT.

This clonotype was seen a few times. The chain uses TRBV7-8 and TRBJ2-1; D not resolved. Germline CDR1 is SGHVS and CDR2 is FQNEAQ. This CDR3 contains 13 residues. V was cut by 5 bases and J by 3 bases, with 8 bases left in between. CDR3 sequence reads: CASSPSLYNEQFF. CDR3 bases: TGTGCCAGCAGCCCGTCCCTCTACAATGAGCAGTTCTTC.

This clonotype turned up a few times. This chain joins TRBV21-1 and TRBJ2-7. TRBV21-1 is deemed a pseudogene. This CDR3 is built from 12 residues. The CDR3, as DNA: TGTGCCAGCTCGTTTGGGCCCTACGAGCAGTACTTC. Protein sequence: CASSFGPYEQYF.

J is TRBJ1-4 and V is TRBV20-1; tentative D call: TRBD1 (5 bases). V gave up 1 base and J gave up 6 bases, with 15 bases separating them. In germline, CDR1 is DFQATT, CDR2 SNEGSKA (reference sequence). The CDR3 spans 15 residues. The CDR3 nucleotides read TGCAGTGCTAGAGGCCGGGACCCTGGGGATGAAAAACTGTTTTTT. Translation: CSARGRDPGDEKLFF.

This clonotype occurred a few times. The rearrangement uses TRBV10-2 and TRBJ1-5; 8 positions agree with TRBD1. The CDR3 contains 15 residues. V was clipped by 3 bases and J by 7 bases; unmatched bases: 8. Germline-derived CDR1 and CDR2 are WSHSY and SAAADI. The CDR3 DNA sequence: TGCGCCAGCAGTGAAGTCGGACAGGGAGGCCAGCCCCAGCATTTT. Its translation: CASSEVGQGGQPQHF.

This clonotype was seen a handful of times. V and J are TRBV20-1 and TRBJ2-7; D is undetermined. CDR3 length equals 15 residues. V gave up 1 base and J gave up 2 bases, with 15 bases separating them. CDR1 DFQATT and CDR2 SNEGSKA come from the germline V gene (reference sequence). CDR3 sequence reads: CSARAVGSQAYEQYF. The CDR3 DNA reads TGCAGTGCTAGAGCGGTAGGCAGTCAGGCCTACGAGCAGTACTTC.